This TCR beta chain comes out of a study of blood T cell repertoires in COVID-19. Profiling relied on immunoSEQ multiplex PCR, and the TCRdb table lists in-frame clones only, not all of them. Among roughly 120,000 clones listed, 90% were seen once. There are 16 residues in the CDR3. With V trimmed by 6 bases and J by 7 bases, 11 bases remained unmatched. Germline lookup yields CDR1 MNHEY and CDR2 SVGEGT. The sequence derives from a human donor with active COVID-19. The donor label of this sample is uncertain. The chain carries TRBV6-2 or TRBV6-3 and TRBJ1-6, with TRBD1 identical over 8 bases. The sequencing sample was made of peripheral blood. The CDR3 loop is CASSDPRRGPNSPLHF. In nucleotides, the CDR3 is TGTGCCAGCAGCGACCCCCGCAGGGGGCCCAATTCACCCCTCCACTTT.